The 7 T cell receptor beta chains in this list originate from one sample, sequenced in a study of T cells after yellow fever vaccination. TCRdb reanalysed the 5' RACE reads using MiXCR and keeps one entry per CDR3 protein. The repertoire includes approximately 300,000 distinct CDR3 sequences, approximately 12% of them detected once, and around 3.2% sits in the top ten. Sample: CD4+ T cells sorted from PBMCs, taken 45 days after the yellow fever booster vaccination. The receptors were gathered from a man aged 18-30 years who received the YFV17D yellow fever vaccine.

The CDR3 here is CASSFAGGLEPQHF. CDR3 sequence (DNA): TGCGCCAGCAGCTTTGCAGGGGGCCTAGAGCCCCAGCATTTT. The chain links TRBV5-1 to TRBJ1-5, with 8 bases aligning to TRBD1. Trimming at V came to 2 bases and at J to 8 bases, leaving 6 bases not matched to a gene. CDR3 size: 14 residues. CDR1 SGHRS and CDR2 YFSETQ come from the germline V gene.

This clonotype has just a few counts. The rearrangement uses TRBV10-1 and TRBJ2-1; D not certain. In germline, CDR1 is WNHNN, CDR2 SYGVQD (reference sequence). The V end lost 2 bases, the J end lost 0 bases, and 5 bases lay between the germline ends. The CDR3 spans 14 residues. As DNA, the CDR3 is TGCGCCAGCAGTGAGGACACCTCCTACAATGAGCAGTTCTTC. Translating gives CASSEDTSYNEQFF.

The chain recombines TRBV20-1 with TRBJ2-5; D uncertain. This CDR3 is built from 11 residues. V was shortened by 2 bases and J by 5 bases, with 6 bases between the two germline ends. Germline CDR1 and CDR2: DFQATT and SNEGSKA (reference sequence). The DNA of the CDR3 is TGCAGTGCTAGAAGTCGGGAGACCCAGTACTTC. This translates into CSARSRETQYF.

The chain carries TRBV7-3 and TRBJ2-7; the D gene is possibly TRBD1 (6 bases). This CDR3 comprises 14 residues. V lost 5 bases and J lost 1, with 12 bases in between. Germline V CDR1 and CDR2: SGHTA, FQGTGA. The CDR3 protein is CASSPLDRSYEQYV. The CDR3 DNA sequence: TGTGCCAGCAGCCCGTTGGACAGATCCTACGAGCAGTACGTC.

This clonotype was seen only a few times. This rearrangement joins TRBV29-1 to TRBJ1-2; D is uncertain. CDR1 SQVTM and CDR2 ANQGSEA come from the germline V gene. Trimming took off 3 bases at V and 7 bases at J, with 0 bases between the two ends. CDR3 length equals 8 residues. The DNA for the CDR3 is TGCAGCGTTGATGGCTACACCTTC. Amino acid sequence: CSVDGYTF.

Ten or more counts support this clonotype. V gene TRBV3-1 combines with J gene TRBJ2-2; TRBD2 might be the D (7 bases). This CDR3 is 16 amino acids long. Trimming removed 4 bases from V and 0 bases from J, with 12 bases in between. Per germline, CDR1 LGHDT and CDR2 YNNKEL (reference sequence). In DNA form, the CDR3 reads TGTGCCAGCAGCCTCCCGGGGGGCCCGAACACCGGGGAGCTGTTTTTT. Amino acids: CASSLPGGPNTGELFF.

V usage is TRBV5-1 and J usage is TRBJ2-1; 10 nucleotides line up with TRBD1. V dropped 2 bases and J dropped 9; count of bases not matched to a gene: 5. CDR1 is SGHRS and CDR2 is YFSETQ in the germline V gene. The CDR3 has 14 residues. The CDR3 reads CASSLGQGEGEQFF. The CDR3 nucleotides read TGCGCCAGCAGCTTAGGACAGGGGGAAGGTGAGCAGTTCTTC.